These 16 T cell receptor beta chains were all obtained from the same sample, sequenced in a study of molecular identifiers for immune sequencing clone quantification. TCRdb re-called the PCR reads with MiXCR, one entry per CDR3 protein. The repertoire holds over 600,000 distinct CDR3 sequences, with just under 20% as singletons. Sequenced input: naive CD8+ T cells from blood, with Jurkat cell RNA spiked in. Subset noted: FACS-sorted CD8+CD4-CCR7+CD45RA+ naive T cells. Receptors were obtained from a human donor in good health. Some libraries in this study had Jurkat cell RNA spiked in.

This clonotype came up many times. V and J are TRBV7-6 and TRBJ1-1; no definite D call. The CDR3 has 17 residues. Trimming left V 4 bases short and J 0 bases short, with 18 bases between. Germline CDR1 is SGHVS and CDR2 is FNYEAQ. This chain's CDR3 is CASSSSREEELNTEAFF. CDR3 coding DNA: TGTGCCAGCAGCTCCAGTAGGGAAGAAGAACTGAACACTGAAGCTTTCTTT. Full variable domain (rest looked up from reference TRBV7-6 and TRBJ1-1): GAGVSQSPRYKVTKRGQDVALRCDPISGHVSLYWYRQALGQGPEFLTYFNYEAQQDKSGLPNDRFSAERPEGSISTLTIQRTEQRDSAMYRCASSSSREEELNTEAFFGQGTRLTVV.

Ten or more counts support this clonotype. The chain employs TRBV5-4 and TRBJ1-1; D perhaps matches TRBD1 (6 bases). V was cut by 2 bases and J by 3 bases, with 17 bases left in between. The CDR3 runs 16 residues. Germline V gene lookup returns CDR1 SGHNT and CDR2 YYREEE (reference sequence). The CDR3 loop is CASSLNKGGTDTEAFF. CDR3 bases: TGTGCCAGCAGCTTAAACAAAGGGGGGACGGACACTGAAGCTTTCTTT.

This clonotype was counted at least ten times. The chain joins TRBV30 to TRBJ1-1; D is uncertain. The V and J ends lost 0 bases and 4 bases respectively, with 12 bases between them. CDR1 is GTSNPN, CDR2 SVGIG, per germline (reference sequence). This CDR3 is built from 14 residues. The CDR3 loop is CAWSVRWSITEAFF. Written as DNA, the CDR3 is TGTGCCTGGAGTGTACGTTGGTCCATCACTGAAGCTTTCTTT.

To note about this clonotype: Given a much more abundant clone one base away, this may be a read error. Since the CDR3 does not end with the conserved phenylalanine or tryptophan, this likely comes from a read error. V and J are TRBV2 and TRBJ2-3, with TRBD2 as a possible D gene (6 bases). The CDR3 runs to 13 residues. Trimming shortened V by 9 bases and J by 4 bases, and 14 bases separated the two germline ends. From germline, CDR1 is SNHLY and CDR2 FYNNEI. Here the CDR3 DNA reads TGTGCCAGGAACTCCGGGGAGGCAGATACGCAGTATCTT. The encoded protein is CARNSGEADTQYL.

The sample holds many counts of this clonotype. The V call is TRBV7-9, the J call TRBJ2-5; 10 nucleotides line up with TRBD2. The CDR3 is 16 amino acids. J gave up 1 base and V 8 bases, and 10 bases lay outside the gene matches. The germline CDR1 and CDR2 sequences are SEHNR and FQNEAQ (reference sequence). The CDR3 is CASGGGTSVIQETQYF. DNA of the CDR3: TGTGCCAGCGGAGGGGGGACTAGCGTAATCCAAGAGACCCAGTACTTC.

As concerns this clonotype: This clone may be a read error of a much larger clone one base away. V usage is TRBV7-4 and J usage is TRBJ2-7, with TRBD2 matching 7 bases. CDR3 length: 15 residues. The V gene's germline CDR1 is SGHVT and CDR2 SQSDAQ. Here the CDR3 DNA reads TGTGCCAGCGGCTTAGGGAGGACTAGACTCTACGAGCAGTACTTC. This translates into CASGLGRTRLYEQYF.

This clonotype occurred once. A much larger clone differs by one base, so this may be a read error. This sequence joins TRBV20-1 and TRBJ2-7, with 7 bases identical to TRBD1. Per the germline V gene, CDR1 is DFQATT and CDR2 is SNEGSKA (reference sequence). This CDR3 has 15 amino acids. The CDR3 region is CGASLGDSLSYEQYF. The CDR3 DNA reads TGCGGTGCTAGCCTTGGGGACAGCCTCTCCTACGAGCAGTACTTC.

This clonotype has more than one count but fewer than ten. V usage is TRBV4-1 and J usage is TRBJ1-1; 12 nucleotides align to TRBD1. The CDR3 sequence is 16 residues long. Losses at the gene ends were 9 bases for V and 5 bases for J; bases not matched to a gene: 13. CDR1 is MGHRA and CDR2 is YSYEKL in the germline V gene. CDR3 in DNA: TGCGCCAGTAGGGGGACAGGGGGCTTTGCGGGTACTGAAGCTTTCTTT. As protein: CASRGTGGFAGTEAFF.

This clonotype was detected many times. This chain links TRBV6-2 or TRBV6-3 with TRBJ1-1; D call uncertain. The CDR3 has 14 amino acids. V lost 2 bases and J lost 2, with 9 bases in between. The germline gives CDR1 MNHEY, CDR2 SVGEGT. In DNA form, the CDR3 reads TGTGCCAGCAGTTACGAGCCTACAAACACTGAAGCTTTCTTT. This encodes CASSYEPTNTEAFF.

This clonotype was detected many times. The chain carries TRBV28 and TRBJ2-7; D is perhaps TRBD1 (6 bases). The CDR3 runs to 13 residues. V lost 6 bases and J lost 3, with 12 bases in between. CDR1 is MDHEN and CDR2 is SYDVKM in the germline V gene. The CDR3 DNA sequence: TGTGCCAGCAGCAGGGACATCTACTACGAGCAGTACTTC. Protein sequence: CASSRDIYYEQYF.

In its sample, this clonotype was seen a few times. Relative to the germline gene, one junction end is altered; a read error may explain this. The rearrangement joins TRBV28 to TRBJ2-7; no clear D. Germline values: CDR1 MDHEN, CDR2 SYDVKM. This CDR3 has 14 amino acids. CDR3 protein: CASSFRGLSHEQYF. In DNA, the CDR3 is TGTGCCAGCAGTTTCAGAGGCCTCTCCCACGAGCAGTACTTC.

This clonotype has only a few counts. The V gene is TRBV11-2, the J gene TRBJ2-1; perhaps TRBD2 as D (5 bases). V gave up 5 bases and J gave up 1 base, with 12 bases separating them. The CDR3 runs 15 residues. Germline CDR1 and CDR2: SGHAT and FQNNGV. The CDR3 nucleotides read TGTGCCAGCAGCCTCTCCGGGGAATCCTACAATGAGCAGTTCTTC. This encodes CASSLSGESYNEQFF. The whole variable domain, remainder taken from reference TRBV11-2 and TRBJ2-1, is EAGVAQSPRYKIIEKRQSVAFWCNPISGHATLYWYQQILGQGPKLLIQFQNNGVVDDSQLPKDRFSAERLKGVDSTLKIQPAKLEDSAVYLCASSLSGESYNEQFFGPGTRLTVL.

This clonotype was counted a few times. The chain joins TRBV6-1 to TRBJ2-2; 7 bases line up with TRBD1. The V and J ends lost 7 bases and 1 base, in that order; junction bases with no gene match: 18. The CDR3 length is 19 residues. Germline CDR1 and CDR2: MNHNS and SASEGT. CDR3 nucleotide sequence: TGTGCCAGCAACATACAGGGGCCGTGGATAACCGGGAACACCGGGGAGCTGTTTTTT. Its translation is CASNIQGPWITGNTGELFF.

This clonotype was detected a few times. The DNA for the CDR3 is TGTGCCATCAGTGTTGACAGAAGATACGAGCAGTACTTC. This gives the protein CAISVDRRYEQYF. This chain connects TRBV10-3 to TRBJ2-7; D perhaps matches TRBD1 (5 bases). Germline V lookup: CDR1 ENHRY, CDR2 SYGVKD. The CDR3 extends over 13 amino acids. Trimming removed 4 bases from V and 4 bases from J, with 11 bases in between.

The chain combines TRBV6-1 with TRBJ2-3; D tentatively fits TRBD1 or TRBD2 (5 bases each). Germline V gene sequence: CDR1 MNHNS, CDR2 SASEGT. V dropped 3 bases and J dropped 2 bases, with 12 bases sitting between them. The CDR3 extends over 15 amino acids. CDR3 amino acids: CASSEPSGHTDTQYF. CDR3 sequence (DNA): TGTGCCAGCAGTGAGCCCAGCGGACACACAGATACGCAGTATTTT.

This chain connects TRBV7-8 to TRBJ1-2; the D is unclear. Germline values: CDR1 SGHVS, CDR2 FQNEAQ. V was shortened by 4 bases and J by 7 bases, with 10 bases between the two germline ends. The CDR3 sequence is 12 residues long. The CDR3 loop reads CASSSAVVGYTF. The CDR3 DNA follows: TGTGCCAGCAGCTCGGCGGTGGTTGGCTACACCTTC.